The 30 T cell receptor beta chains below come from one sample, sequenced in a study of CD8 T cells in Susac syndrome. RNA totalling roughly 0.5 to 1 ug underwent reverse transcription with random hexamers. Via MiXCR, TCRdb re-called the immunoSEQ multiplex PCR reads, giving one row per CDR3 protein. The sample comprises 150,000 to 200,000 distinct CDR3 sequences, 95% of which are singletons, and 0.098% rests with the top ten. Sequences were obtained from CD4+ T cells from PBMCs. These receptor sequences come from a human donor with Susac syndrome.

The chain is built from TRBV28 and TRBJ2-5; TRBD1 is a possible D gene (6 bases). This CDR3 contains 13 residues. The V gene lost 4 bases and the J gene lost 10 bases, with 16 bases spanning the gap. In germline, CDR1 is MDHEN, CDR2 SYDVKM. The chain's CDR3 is CASSSPNRQVQYF. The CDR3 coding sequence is TGTGCCAGCAGTTCCCCCAATCGACAGGTCCAGTACTTC.

The CDR3 DNA sequence: TGTGCCAGCAGCCCGGGACAGGGTTACTCTGGAAACACCATATATTTT. Its translation is CASSPGQGYSGNTIYF. The chain has TRBV9 and TRBJ1-3; 9 bases align to TRBD1. The CDR3 sequence is 16 residues long. Germline V gene lookup returns CDR1 SGDLS and CDR2 YYNGEE. V dropped 4 bases and J dropped 0; count of bases not matched to a gene: 5.

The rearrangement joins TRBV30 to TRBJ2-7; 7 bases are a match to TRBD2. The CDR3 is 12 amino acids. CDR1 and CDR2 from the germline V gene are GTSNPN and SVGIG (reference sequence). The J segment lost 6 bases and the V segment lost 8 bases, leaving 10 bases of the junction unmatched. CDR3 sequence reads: CAGGVYQGEQYF. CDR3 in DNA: TGTGCCGGGGGGGTATACCAGGGCGAGCAGTACTTC.

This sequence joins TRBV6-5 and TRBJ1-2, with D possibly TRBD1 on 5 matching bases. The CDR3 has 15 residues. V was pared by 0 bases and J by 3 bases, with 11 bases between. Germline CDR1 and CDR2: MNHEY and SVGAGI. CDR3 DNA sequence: TGTGCCAGCAGTTACTCGGGACGGCCAGACTATGGCTACACCTTC. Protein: CASSYSGRPDYGYTF.

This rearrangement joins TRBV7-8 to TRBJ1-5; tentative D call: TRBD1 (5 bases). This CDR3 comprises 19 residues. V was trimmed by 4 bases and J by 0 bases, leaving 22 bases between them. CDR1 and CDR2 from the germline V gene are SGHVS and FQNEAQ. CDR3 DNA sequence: TGTGCCAGCAGCTCGTACCGCAGACAGTCGGTCTCTAGCAATCAGCCCCAGCATTTT. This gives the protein CASSSYRRQSVSSNQPQHF.

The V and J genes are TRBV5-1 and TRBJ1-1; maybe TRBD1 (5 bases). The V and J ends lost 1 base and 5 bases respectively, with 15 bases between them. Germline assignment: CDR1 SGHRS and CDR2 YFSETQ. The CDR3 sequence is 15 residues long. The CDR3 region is CASSLLLGGGTEAFF. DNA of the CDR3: TGCGCCAGCAGCTTGTTGCTTGGGGGAGGGACTGAAGCTTTCTTT.

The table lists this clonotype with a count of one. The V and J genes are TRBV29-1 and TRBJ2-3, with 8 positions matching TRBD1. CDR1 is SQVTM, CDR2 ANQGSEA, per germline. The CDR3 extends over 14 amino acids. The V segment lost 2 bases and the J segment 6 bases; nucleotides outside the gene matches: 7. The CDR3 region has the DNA TGCAGCGTTGAACCAGGGGGCGCCTTTGATACGCAGTATTTT. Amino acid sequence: CSVEPGGAFDTQYF.

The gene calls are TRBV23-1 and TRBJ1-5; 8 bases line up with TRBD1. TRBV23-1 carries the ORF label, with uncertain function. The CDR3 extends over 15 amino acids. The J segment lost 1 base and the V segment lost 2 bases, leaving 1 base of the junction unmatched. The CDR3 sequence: CASSQRTGSNQPQHF. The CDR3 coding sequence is TGCGCCAGCAGTCAACGGACAGGGAGCAATCAGCCCCAGCATTTT.

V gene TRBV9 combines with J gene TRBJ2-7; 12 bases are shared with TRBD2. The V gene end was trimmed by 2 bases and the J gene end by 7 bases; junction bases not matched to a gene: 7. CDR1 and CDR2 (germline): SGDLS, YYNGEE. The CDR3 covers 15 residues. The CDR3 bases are TGTGCCAGCAGCGTGGGCCGACTAGCGGGGGCGGAGCAGTACTTC. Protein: CASSVGRLAGAEQYF.

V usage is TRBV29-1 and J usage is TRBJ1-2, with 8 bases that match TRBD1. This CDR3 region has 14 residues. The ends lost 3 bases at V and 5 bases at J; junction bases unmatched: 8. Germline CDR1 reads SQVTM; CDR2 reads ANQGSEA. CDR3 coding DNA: TGCAGCGTTGACAATTCGAGGACAGGGTATGGCTACACCTTC. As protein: CSVDNSRTGYGYTF.

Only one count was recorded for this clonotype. This CDR3 reads CASSSLAGGLDTQYF. The CDR3 DNA sequence: TGCGCCAGCAGCTCTCTAGCGGGGGGGCTTGATACGCAGTATTTT. The chain employs TRBV5-1 and TRBJ2-3, with 12 nucleotides matching TRBD2. V lost 3 bases to trimming and J lost 6 bases; unmatched junction nucleotides: 5. The CDR3 sequence is 15 residues long. Germline-derived CDR1 and CDR2 are SGHRS and YFSETQ.

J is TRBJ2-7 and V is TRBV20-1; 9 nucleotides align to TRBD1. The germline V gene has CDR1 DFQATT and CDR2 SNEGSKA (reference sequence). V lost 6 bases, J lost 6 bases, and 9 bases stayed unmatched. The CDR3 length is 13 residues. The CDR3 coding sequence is TGCAGTGCCGCCGGGACAGGGATTGGCGAGCAGTACTTC. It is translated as CSAAGTGIGEQYF.

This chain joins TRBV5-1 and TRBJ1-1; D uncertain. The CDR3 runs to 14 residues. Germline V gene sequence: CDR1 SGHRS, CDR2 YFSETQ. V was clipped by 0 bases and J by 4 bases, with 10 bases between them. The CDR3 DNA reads TGCGCCAGCAGCTTGGGCCCGGCGAGCACTGAAGCTTTCTTT. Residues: CASSLGPASTEAFF.

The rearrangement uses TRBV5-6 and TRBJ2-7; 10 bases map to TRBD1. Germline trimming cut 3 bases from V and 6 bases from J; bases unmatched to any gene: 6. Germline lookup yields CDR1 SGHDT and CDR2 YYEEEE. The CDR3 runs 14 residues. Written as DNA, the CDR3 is TGTGCCAGCAGCTGGGTGGGACAGGGGAGCGAGCAGTACTTC. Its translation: CASSWVGQGSEQYF.

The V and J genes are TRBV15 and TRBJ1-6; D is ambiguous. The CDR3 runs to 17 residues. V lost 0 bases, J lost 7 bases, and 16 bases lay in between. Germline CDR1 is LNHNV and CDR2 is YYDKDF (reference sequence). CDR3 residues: CATSRERSRPGNSPLHF. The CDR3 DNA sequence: TGTGCCACCAGCAGAGAGAGGAGCCGCCCGGGGAATTCACCCCTCCACTTT.

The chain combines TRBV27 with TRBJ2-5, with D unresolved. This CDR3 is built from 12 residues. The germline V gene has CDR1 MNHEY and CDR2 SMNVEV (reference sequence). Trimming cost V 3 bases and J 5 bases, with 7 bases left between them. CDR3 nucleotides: TGTGCCAGCAGTTTGAGTGGGGAGACCCAGTACTTC. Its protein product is CASSLSGETQYF.

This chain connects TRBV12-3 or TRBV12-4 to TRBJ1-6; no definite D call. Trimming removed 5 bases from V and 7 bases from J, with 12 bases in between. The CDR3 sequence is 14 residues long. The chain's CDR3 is CASSPGLSNSPLHF. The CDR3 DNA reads TGTGCCAGCAGTCCCGGACTGTCAAATTCACCCCTCCACTTT.

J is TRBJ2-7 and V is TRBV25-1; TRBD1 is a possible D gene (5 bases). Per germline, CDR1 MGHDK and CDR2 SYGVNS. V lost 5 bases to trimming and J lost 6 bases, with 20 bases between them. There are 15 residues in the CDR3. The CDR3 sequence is CASSLPTERVGEQYF. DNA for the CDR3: TGTGCCAGCAGTCTGCCGACAGAAAGGGTTGGCGAGCAGTACTTC.

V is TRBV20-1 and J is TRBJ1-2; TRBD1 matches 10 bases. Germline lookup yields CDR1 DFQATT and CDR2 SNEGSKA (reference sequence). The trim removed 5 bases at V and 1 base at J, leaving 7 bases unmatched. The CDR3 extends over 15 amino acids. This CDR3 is CSADTGQGINYGYTF. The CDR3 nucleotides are TGCAGTGCTGATACGGGACAGGGGATTAACTATGGCTACACCTTC.

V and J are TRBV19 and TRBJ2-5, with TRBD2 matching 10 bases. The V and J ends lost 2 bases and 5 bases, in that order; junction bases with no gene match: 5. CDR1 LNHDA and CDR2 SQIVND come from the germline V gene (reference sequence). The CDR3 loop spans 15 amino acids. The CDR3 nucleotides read TGTGCCAGTAGTATACAGCGGGGGGGCGTGGAGACCCAGTACTTC. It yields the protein CASSIQRGGVETQYF.

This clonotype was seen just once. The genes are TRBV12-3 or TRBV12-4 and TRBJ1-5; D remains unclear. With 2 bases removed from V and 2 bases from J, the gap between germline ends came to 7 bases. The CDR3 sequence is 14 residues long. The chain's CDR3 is CASSLPQGNQPQHF. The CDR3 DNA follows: TGTGCCAGCAGTTTACCCCAGGGCAATCAGCCCCAGCATTTT.

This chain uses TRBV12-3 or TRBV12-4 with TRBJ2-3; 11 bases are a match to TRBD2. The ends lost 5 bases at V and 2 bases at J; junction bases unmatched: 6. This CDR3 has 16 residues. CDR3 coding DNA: TGTGCCAGCAGTGGGCCTAGCGGGGGGTTCACAGATACGCAGTATTTT. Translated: CASSGPSGGFTDTQYF.

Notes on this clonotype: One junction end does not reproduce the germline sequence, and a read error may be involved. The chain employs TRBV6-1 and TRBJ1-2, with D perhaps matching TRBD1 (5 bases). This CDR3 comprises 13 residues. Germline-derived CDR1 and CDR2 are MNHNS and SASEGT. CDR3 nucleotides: TGTGCCAGCCGTGAAGGGGCTGGGGATGGCTACACCTTC. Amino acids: CASREGAGDGYTF.

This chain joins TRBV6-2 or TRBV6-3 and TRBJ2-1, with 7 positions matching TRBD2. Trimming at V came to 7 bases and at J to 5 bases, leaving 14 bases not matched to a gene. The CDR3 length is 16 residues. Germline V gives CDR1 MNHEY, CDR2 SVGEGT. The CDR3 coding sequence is TGTGCCAGCACCCTCCGAACCGGGGGGTATAACAATGAGCAGTTCTTC. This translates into CASTLRTGGYNNEQFF.

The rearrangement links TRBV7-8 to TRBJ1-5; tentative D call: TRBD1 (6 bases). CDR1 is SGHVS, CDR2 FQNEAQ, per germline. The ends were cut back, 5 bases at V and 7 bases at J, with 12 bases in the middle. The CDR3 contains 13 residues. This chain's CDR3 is CASSPNREQPQHF. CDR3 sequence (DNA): TGTGCCAGCAGCCCCAACAGGGAACAGCCCCAGCATTTT.

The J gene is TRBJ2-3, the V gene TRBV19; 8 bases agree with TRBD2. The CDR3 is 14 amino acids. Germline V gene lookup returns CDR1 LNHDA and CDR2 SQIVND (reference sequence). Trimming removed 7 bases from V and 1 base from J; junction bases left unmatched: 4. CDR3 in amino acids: CASTNGGGTDTQYF. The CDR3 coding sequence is TGTGCCAGTACCAACGGGGGGGGCACAGATACGCAGTATTTT. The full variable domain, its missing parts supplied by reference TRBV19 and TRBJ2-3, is DGGITQSPKYLFRKEGQNVTLSCEQNLNHDAMYWYRQDPGQGLRLIYYSQIVNDFQKGDIAEGYSVSREKKESFPLTVTSAQKNPTAFYLCASTNGGGTDTQYFGPGTRLTVL.

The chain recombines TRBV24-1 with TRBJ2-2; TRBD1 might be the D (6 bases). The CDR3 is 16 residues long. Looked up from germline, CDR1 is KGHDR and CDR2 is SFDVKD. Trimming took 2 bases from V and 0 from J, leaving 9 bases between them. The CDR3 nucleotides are TGTGCCACCAGTGATTCCCGACAGGCGAACACCGGGGAGCTGTTTTTT. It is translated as CATSDSRQANTGELFF.

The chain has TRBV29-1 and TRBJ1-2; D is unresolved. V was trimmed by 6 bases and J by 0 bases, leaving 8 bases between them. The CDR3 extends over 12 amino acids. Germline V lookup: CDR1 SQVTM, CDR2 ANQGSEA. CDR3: CSVTDPNYGYTF. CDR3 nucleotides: TGCAGCGTGACTGATCCTAACTATGGCTACACCTTC.

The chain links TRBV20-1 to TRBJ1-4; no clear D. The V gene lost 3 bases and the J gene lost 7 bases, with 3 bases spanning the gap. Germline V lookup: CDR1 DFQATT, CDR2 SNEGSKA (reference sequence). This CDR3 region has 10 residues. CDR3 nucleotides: TGCAGTGCTAGCGCTGAAAAACTGTTTTTT. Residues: CSASAEKLFF.

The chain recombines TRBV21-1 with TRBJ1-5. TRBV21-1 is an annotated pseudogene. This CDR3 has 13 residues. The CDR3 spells CASSKEGNQPQHF. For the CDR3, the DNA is TGTGCCAGCAGCAAAGAAGGGAATCAGCCCCAGCATTTT.